The TCR beta chain under discussion was sequenced for a study of T cell responses to AZD1222 COVID-19 vaccine. Only in-frame clones appear in the TCRdb table, and some are missing; sequencing was by immunoSEQ multiplex PCR. The data show some 140,000 clones, 70% to 90% seen once. This clonotype originated in an adult who received the AZD1222 COVID-19 vaccine. The specimen comprised peripheral blood, sampled 28 days after the second AZD1222 dose.

The CDR3 DNA is TGTGCCAGCAGCACGACGACAGGGGAGTCACCCCTCCACTTT. This sequence encodes CASSTTTGESPLHF. The gene calls are TRBV7-2 and TRBJ1-6; the match to TRBD1 covers 8 bases. Germline CDR1 SGHTA, CDR2 FQGNSA. V lost 5 bases, J lost 10 bases, and 7 bases stayed unmatched. The CDR3 length is 14 residues.